These 26 T cell receptor beta chains were all obtained from the same sample, sequenced in a study of CD4 T cells in relation to SARS-CoV-2 and coronaviruses. The repertoire was sequenced with immunoSEQ multiplex PCR; TCRdb's copy has only in-frame clones and lacks some. The table has about 17,000 clones, over 60% seen once. The unexposed donors gave CD4+ T cells in about 2011-2019, prior to COVID-19. CD4+ T cells were isolated from the cells after more than 8 days of culture. For these TCRs, the target antigens are not known. The material sequenced was CD4+ T cells from PBMCs, cultured in vitro. The receptors shown here come from a human donor in good health.

V usage is TRBV19 and J usage is TRBJ2-3; D could derive from TRBD1 or TRBD2 (5 bases each). V shed 4 bases and J shed 6 bases, with 11 bases lying between them. This CDR3 spans 13 amino acids. CDR1 is LNHDA, CDR2 SQIVND, per germline (reference sequence). The chain's CDR3 is CASSTGTWDTQYF. CDR3 nucleotide sequence: TGTGCCAGTAGTACCGGGACCTGGGATACGCAGTATTTT. Variable domain in full (rest from reference TRBV19 and TRBJ2-3): DGGITQSPKYLFRKEGQNVTLSCEQNLNHDAMYWYRQDPGQGLRLIYYSQIVNDFQKGDIAEGYSVSREKKESFPLTVTSAQKNPTAFYLCASSTGTWDTQYFGPGTRLTVL.

V usage is TRBV6-5 and J usage is TRBJ2-7; 10 bases agree with TRBD2. CDR1 MNHEY and CDR2 SVGAGI come from the germline V gene. The V gene end was trimmed by 6 bases and the J gene end by 7 bases; junction bases not matched to a gene: 9. The CDR3 is made up of 14 amino acids. The CDR3 DNA is TGTGCCAGCAGGTCCGGGACTAGCGCGTGGGAGCAGTACTTC. As protein: CASRSGTSAWEQYF.

The chain is built from TRBV7-8 and TRBJ1-5, with TRBD1 identical over 8 bases. Trimming at V came to 5 bases and at J to 5 bases, leaving 8 bases not matched to a gene. The germline CDR1 and CDR2 sequences are SGHVS and FQNEAQ. This CDR3 region has 15 residues. In DNA, the CDR3 is TGTGCCAGCAGCACAGACGGGACAGGTGATCAGCCCCAGCATTTT. Encoded protein: CASSTDGTGDQPQHF. The full variable domain, rest sourced from reference TRBV7-8 and TRBJ1-5, is GAGVSQSPRYKVAKRGQDVALRCDPISGHVSLFWYQQALGQGPEFLTYFQNEAQLDKSGLPSDRFFAERPEGSVSTLKIQRTQQEDSAVYLCASSTDGTGDQPQHFGDGTRLSIL.

By frequency in the sample, this clone is large. The V gene is TRBV7-2, the J gene TRBJ1-6, with D perhaps matching TRBD1 (6 bases). The CDR3 extends over 12 amino acids. From germline, CDR1 is SGHTA and CDR2 FQGNSA. V was shortened by 2 bases and J by 14 bases, with 10 bases between the two germline ends. The DNA for the CDR3 is TGTGCCAGCAGCTTATTTGGGGACACCCTCCACTTT. Encoded protein: CASSLFGDTLHF.

The chain combines TRBV24-1 with TRBJ2-2; D unclear. Germline CDR1 reads KGHDR; CDR2 reads SFDVKD. The length of the CDR3 is 12 residues. The germline V and J ends were trimmed by 5 bases and 5 bases, with 5 bases remaining between them. CDR3: CATSAQTGELFF. CDR3 nucleotides: TGTGCCACCAGTGCCCAGACCGGGGAGCTGTTTTTT.

This rearrangement joins TRBV4-2 to TRBJ2-7; 8 bases are a match to TRBD1. CDR1 is LGHNA, CDR2 YNFKEQ, per germline. Trimming took 4 bases from V and 3 from J; bases not matched to a gene: 14. The CDR3 extends over 17 amino acids. This chain's CDR3 is CASSPGGRGRLGYEQYF. The CDR3 nucleotides read TGTGCCAGCAGCCCCGGGGGCAGGGGGCGTTTGGGCTACGAGCAGTACTTC.

In DNA, the CDR3 is TGTGCCAGCAGTTACGGGCGGGGTCGTCAGCCCCAGCATTTT. Translation: CASSYGRGRQPQHF. This sequence joins TRBV6-5 and TRBJ1-5; D gene ambiguous. The length of the CDR3 is 14 residues. The V and J ends lost 2 bases and 6 bases respectively, with 11 bases between them. CDR1 is MNHEY and CDR2 is SVGAGI in the germline V gene.

The V and J genes are TRBV4-1 and TRBJ2-7; unclear D gene. The CDR3 runs 14 residues. Germline-derived CDR1 and CDR2 are MGHRA and YSYEKL. The V gene lost 0 bases and the J gene lost 2 bases, with 8 bases spanning the gap. CDR3 bases: TGCGCCAGCAGCCAAGAAACCCCGACCTACGAGCAGTACTTC. It translates to CASSQETPTYEQYF.

The CDR3: CAISDPLRVEHPDEQYF. The DNA of the CDR3 is TGTGCCATCAGTGACCCTCTCAGGGTTGAACACCCCGACGAGCAGTACTTC. The chain combines TRBV10-3 with TRBJ2-7; a possible D gene is TRBD1 (5 bases). The germline V gene has CDR1 ENHRY and CDR2 SYGVKD. This CDR3 has 17 residues. Deletions cut 3 bases from V and 5 bases from J, with 23 bases between.

V and J are TRBV10-2 and TRBJ1-4; D may be TRBD1 (5 bases). Trimming removed 10 bases at V and 4 bases at J, with 13 bases between. The CDR3 spans 13 residues. Per germline, CDR1 WSHSY and CDR2 SAAADI. The CDR3 here is CATQDRHNEKLFF. CDR3 in DNA: TGCGCCACCCAAGACAGACATAATGAAAAACTGTTTTTT.

The V gene is TRBV19, the J gene TRBJ2-5; D not resolved. Germline CDR1 and CDR2: LNHDA and SQIVND (reference sequence). This CDR3 comprises 13 residues. V dropped 2 bases and J dropped 1 base, with 5 bases sitting between them. CDR3 in amino acids: CASSIMRQETQYF. The CDR3, as DNA: TGTGCCAGTAGTATAATGCGCCAAGAGACCCAGTACTTC.

V usage is TRBV5-5 and J usage is TRBJ1-2, with 9 bases matching TRBD1. The CDR3 is 15 residues long. CDR1 and CDR2 (germline): SGHKS, YYEKEE (reference sequence). The V segment lost 3 bases and the J segment 4 bases; nucleotides outside the gene matches: 7. This CDR3 is CASSSGQGPSYGYTF. In DNA, the CDR3 is TGTGCCAGCAGCTCCGGACAGGGGCCCTCCTATGGCTACACCTTC.

This clone was observed a few times. The rearrangement links TRBV29-1 to TRBJ1-1; possible D gene TRBD1, 5 bases. This CDR3 spans 13 amino acids. Looked up from germline, CDR1 is SQVTM and CDR2 is ANQGSEA. Trimming took off 4 bases at V and 1 base at J, with 10 bases between the two ends. This chain's CDR3 is CSVVPQGNTEAFF. CDR3 nucleotide sequence: TGCAGCGTTGTTCCCCAGGGGAACACTGAAGCTTTCTTT.

The count of this clone is one. The chain carries TRBV5-1 and TRBJ1-5; 8 bases match TRBD1. The CDR3 is 15 amino acids. The V and J ends lost 1 base and 2 bases, in that order; junction bases with no gene match: 2. Germline assignment: CDR1 SGHRS and CDR2 YFSETQ. This CDR3 reads CASSLTGGGNQPQHF. CDR3 nucleotides: TGCGCCAGCAGCTTGACAGGGGGAGGCAATCAGCCCCAGCATTTT.

CDR3 bases: TGTGCCAGCAGCCAAGAGACAGGGGGCGCAAAGCAGTACTTC. It encodes CASSQETGGAKQYF. This chain links TRBV3-1 (or the pseudogene TRBV3-2) with TRBJ2-7, with 10 bases lining up with TRBD1. The CDR3 has 14 residues. V gave up 0 bases and J gave up 8 bases; unmatched junction bases: 4. In germline, CDR1 is LGHDT, CDR2 YNNKEL (reference sequence).

This chain connects TRBV11-3 to TRBJ2-1, with 8 bases fitting TRBD2. Trimming took 1 base from V and 3 from J; bases not matched to a gene: 5. Germline lookup yields CDR1 SGHNT and CDR2 YENEEA. CDR3 length: 16 amino acids. CDR3 nucleotide sequence: TGTGCCAGCAGCTTAGGAACCGGGACTAGCTACAATGAGCAGTTCTTC. It translates to CASSLGTGTSYNEQFF.

The V gene is TRBV6-4, the J gene TRBJ1-2; D not certain. In germline, CDR1 is MRHNA, CDR2 SNTAGT. This CDR3 has 13 residues. V was cut by 1 base and J by 4 bases, with 7 bases left in between. The CDR3: CASSDFRLYGYTF. As DNA, the CDR3 is TGTGCCAGCAGTGACTTCAGACTCTATGGCTACACCTTC.

V usage is TRBV7-9 and J usage is TRBJ2-4; TRBD1 might be the D (8 bases). CDR3 size: 15 residues. Germline loops: CDR1 SEHNR, CDR2 FQNEAQ (reference sequence). V was clipped by 5 bases and J by 1 base, with 12 bases between them. CDR3 loop: CASSGQGGAKNIQYF. CDR3 nucleotide sequence: TGTGCCAGCAGCGGACAGGGAGGGGCCAAAAACATTCAGTACTTC.

The chain combines TRBV19 with TRBJ1-5; no clear D. V was pared by 11 bases and J by 4 bases, with 12 bases between. CDR3 length: 12 amino acids. Per germline, CDR1 LNHDA and CDR2 SQIVND (reference sequence). The CDR3 DNA follows: TGTGCCTCCTCCCCGGAAAATCAGCCCCAGCATTTT. Its protein product is CASSPENQPQHF.

The chain combines TRBV2 with TRBJ1-5; D uncertain. CDR3 length: 12 amino acids. CDR1 and CDR2 (germline): SNHLY, FYNNEI. Trimming pared 7 bases from V and 7 bases from J, leaving 11 bases between. This CDR3 is CASMAQEQPQHF. The DNA of the CDR3 is TGTGCCAGCATGGCCCAGGAACAGCCCCAGCATTTT. Full variable domain (outside the CDR3, taken from reference TRBV2 and TRBJ1-5): EPEVTQTPSHQVTQMGQEVILRCVPISNHLYFYWYRQILGQKVEFLVSFYNNEISEKSEIFDDQFSVERPDGSNFTLKIRSTKLEDSAMYFCASMAQEQPQHFGDGTRLSIL.

This clone was detected only a few times. This rearrangement joins TRBV6-2 or TRBV6-3 to TRBJ2-3, with D possibly being TRBD2 (5 bases). Germline CDR1 and CDR2: MNHEY and SVGEGT. The CDR3 totals 14 residues. Trimming removed 4 bases from V and 0 bases from J, with 8 bases in between. The CDR3 DNA follows: TGTGCCAGCAGTTTCACTAGGAGCACAGATACGCAGTATTTT. Amino acid sequence: CASSFTRSTDTQYF.

This clone is deemed large. V usage is TRBV7-2 and J usage is TRBJ1-1; 9 positions match TRBD1. The CDR3 is made up of 14 amino acids. J gave up 7 bases and V 5 bases, and 8 bases lay outside the gene matches. The germline V gene encodes CDR1 SGHTA and CDR2 FQGNSA. The CDR3 nucleotides are TGTGCCAGCAGCCCGCGGACAGGGGCCTTTGAAGCTTTCTTT. Its translation: CASSPRTGAFEAFF.

A single count supports this clone. The V gene is TRBV6-7, the J gene TRBJ2-7; D unclear. TRBV6-7 is marked as an open reading frame, function uncertain. V was clipped by 5 bases and J by 0 bases, with 14 bases between them. The CDR3 runs 15 residues. The CDR3 sequence is CASSEEGRSSYEQYF. The CDR3 DNA reads as TGTGCCAGCAGTGAAGAAGGAAGGAGCTCCTACGAGCAGTACTTC.

J is TRBJ2-1 and V is TRBV5-1, with D tentatively TRBD2 (6 bases). The germline CDR1 and CDR2 sequences are SGHRS and YFSETQ. CDR3 length: 14 amino acids. V lost 4 bases and J lost 8, with 16 bases in between. As DNA, the CDR3 is TGCGCCAGCAGCGCAGGAGGGAGTGAACATGAGCAGTTCTTC. Translation: CASSAGGSEHEQFF.

The gene calls are TRBV9 and TRBJ2-1; 9 bases match TRBD2. The V gene's germline CDR1 is SGDLS and CDR2 YYNGEE. V shed 0 bases, J shed 0 bases, and the junction held 7 bases outside the gene matches. The CDR3 runs to 18 residues. The CDR3 spells CASSVGAGGASSYNEQFF. The CDR3 nucleotides are TGTGCCAGCAGCGTAGGGGCGGGAGGGGCTAGCTCCTACAATGAGCAGTTCTTC.

This clone has more than one count but fewer than ten. The CDR3 sequence: CASSVGLGGGTQYF. The DNA for the CDR3 is TGTGCCAGCAGCGTAGGTTTAGGCGGAGGTACGCAGTATTTT. This chain links TRBV7-3 with TRBJ2-3; D perhaps matches TRBD2 (5 bases). This CDR3 has 14 residues. Trimming cost V 5 bases and J 8 bases, with 17 bases left between them. CDR1 and CDR2 (germline): SGHTA, FQGTGA.